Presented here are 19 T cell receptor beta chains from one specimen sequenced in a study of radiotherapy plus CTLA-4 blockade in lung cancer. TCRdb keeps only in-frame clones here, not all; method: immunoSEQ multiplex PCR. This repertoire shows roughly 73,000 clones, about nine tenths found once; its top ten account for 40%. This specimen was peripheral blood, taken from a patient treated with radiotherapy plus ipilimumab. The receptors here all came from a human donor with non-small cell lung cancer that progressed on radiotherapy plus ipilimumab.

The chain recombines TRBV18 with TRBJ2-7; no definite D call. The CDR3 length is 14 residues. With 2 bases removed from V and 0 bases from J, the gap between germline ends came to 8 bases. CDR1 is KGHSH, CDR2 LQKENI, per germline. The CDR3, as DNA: TGTGCCAGCTCACCAACCCAGAGCTCCTACGAGCAGTACGTC. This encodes CASSPTQSSYEQYV.

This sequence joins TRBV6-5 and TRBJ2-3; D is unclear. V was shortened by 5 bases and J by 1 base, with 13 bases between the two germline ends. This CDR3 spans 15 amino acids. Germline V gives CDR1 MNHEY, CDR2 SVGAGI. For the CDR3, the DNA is TGTGCCAGCAGTGGCGGAAATATCGGCACAGATACGCAGTATTTT. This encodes CASSGGNIGTDTQYF.

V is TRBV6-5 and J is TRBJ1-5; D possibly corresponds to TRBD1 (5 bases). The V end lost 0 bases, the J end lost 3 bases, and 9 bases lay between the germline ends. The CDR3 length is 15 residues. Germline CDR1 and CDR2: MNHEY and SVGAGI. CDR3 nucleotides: TGTGCCAGCAGTTACTCACGGGACCCCAATCAGCCCCAGCATTTT. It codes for CASSYSRDPNQPQHF.

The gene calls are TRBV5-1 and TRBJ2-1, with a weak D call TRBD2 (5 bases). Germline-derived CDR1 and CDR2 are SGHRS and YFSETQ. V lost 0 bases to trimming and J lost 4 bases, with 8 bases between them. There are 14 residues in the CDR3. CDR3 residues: CASSLGLPYNEQFF. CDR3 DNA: TGCGCCAGCAGCTTGGGACTACCGTACAATGAGCAGTTCTTC.

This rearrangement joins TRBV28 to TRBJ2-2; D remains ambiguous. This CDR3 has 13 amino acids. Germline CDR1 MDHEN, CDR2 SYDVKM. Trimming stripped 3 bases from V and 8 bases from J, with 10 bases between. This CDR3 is CASSFRLGGELFF. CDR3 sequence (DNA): TGTGCCAGCAGTTTTCGGCTAGGGGGGGAGCTGTTTTTT.

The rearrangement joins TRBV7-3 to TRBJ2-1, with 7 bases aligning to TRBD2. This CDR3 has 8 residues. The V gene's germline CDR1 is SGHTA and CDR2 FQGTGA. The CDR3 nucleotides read TGTGGCGGGGGTGAGCAGTTCTTC. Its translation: CGGGEQFF. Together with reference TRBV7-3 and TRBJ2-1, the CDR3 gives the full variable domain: GAGVSQTPSNKVTEKGKYVELRCDPISGHTALYWYRQSLGQGPEFLIYFQGTGAADDSGLPNDRFFAVRPEGSVSTLKIQRTERGDSAVYLCGGGEQFFGPGTRLTVL.

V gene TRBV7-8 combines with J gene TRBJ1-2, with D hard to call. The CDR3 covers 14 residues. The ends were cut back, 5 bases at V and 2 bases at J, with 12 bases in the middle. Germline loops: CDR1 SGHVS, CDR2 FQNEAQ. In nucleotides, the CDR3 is TGTGCCAGCAGCCCCTCAGGACTAAACTATGGCTACACCTTC. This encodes CASSPSGLNYGYTF.

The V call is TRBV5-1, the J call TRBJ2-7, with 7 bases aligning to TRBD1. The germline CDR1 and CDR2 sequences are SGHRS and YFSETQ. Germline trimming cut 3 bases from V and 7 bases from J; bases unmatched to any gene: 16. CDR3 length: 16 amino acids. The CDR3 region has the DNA TGCGCCAGCAGCTCCAATAGAAGACAGGGACGGTGTGAGCAGTACGTC. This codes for CASSSNRRQGRCEQYV.

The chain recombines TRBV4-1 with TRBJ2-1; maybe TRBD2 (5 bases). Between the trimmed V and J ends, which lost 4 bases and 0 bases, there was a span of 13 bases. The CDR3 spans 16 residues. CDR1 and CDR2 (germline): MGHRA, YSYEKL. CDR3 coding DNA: TGCGCCAGCAGCCTTGAGGACGGGAACTCCTACAATGAGCAGTTCTTC. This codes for CASSLEDGNSYNEQFF.

CDR3 region: CASSLAGLGETQYF. DNA of the CDR3: TGCGCCAGCAGCTTAGCTGGCCTGGGAGAGACCCAGTACTTC. The gene calls are TRBV5-1 and TRBJ2-5; D unresolved. The CDR3 length is 14 residues. V was trimmed by 2 bases and J by 4 bases, leaving 12 bases between them. CDR1 and CDR2 from the germline V gene are SGHRS and YFSETQ.

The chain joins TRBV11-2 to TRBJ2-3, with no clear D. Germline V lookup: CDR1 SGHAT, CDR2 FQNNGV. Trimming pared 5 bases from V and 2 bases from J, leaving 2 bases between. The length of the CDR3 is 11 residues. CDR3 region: CASSATDTQYF. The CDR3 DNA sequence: TGTGCCAGCAGCGCCACAGATACGCAGTATTTT.

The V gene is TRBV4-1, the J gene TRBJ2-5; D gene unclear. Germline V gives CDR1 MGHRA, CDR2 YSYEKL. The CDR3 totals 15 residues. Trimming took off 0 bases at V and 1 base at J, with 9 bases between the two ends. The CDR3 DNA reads TGCGCCAGCAGCCAAGAGGCGAGAGGCCAAGAGACCCAGTACTTC. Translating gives CASSQEARGQETQYF.

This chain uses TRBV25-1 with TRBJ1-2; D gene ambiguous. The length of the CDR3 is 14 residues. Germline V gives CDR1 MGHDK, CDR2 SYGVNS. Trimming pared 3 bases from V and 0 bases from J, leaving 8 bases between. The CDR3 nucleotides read TGTGCCAGCAGTGAGGGATGGACTAACTATGGCTACACCTTC. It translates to CASSEGWTNYGYTF.

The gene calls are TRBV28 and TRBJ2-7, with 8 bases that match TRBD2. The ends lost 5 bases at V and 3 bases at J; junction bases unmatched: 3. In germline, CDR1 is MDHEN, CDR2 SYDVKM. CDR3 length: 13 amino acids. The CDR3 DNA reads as TGTGCCAGCAGTAGAACTAGCGGCTACGAGCAGTACTTC. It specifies CASSRTSGYEQYF. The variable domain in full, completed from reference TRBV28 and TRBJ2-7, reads DVKVTQSSRYLVKRTGEKVFLECVQDMDHENMFWYRQDPGLGLRLIYFSYDVKMKEKGDIPEGYSVSREKKERFSLILESASTNQTSMYLCASSRTSGYEQYFGPGTRLTVT.

The CDR3 bases are TGTGCCAGCAGTGAATGGGGTGGGGGCGACTATGGCTACACCTTC. It encodes CASSEWGGGDYGYTF. V is TRBV2 and J is TRBJ1-2; D perhaps matches TRBD1 (6 bases). The CDR3 length is 15 residues. Germline lookup yields CDR1 SNHLY and CDR2 FYNNEI. Between the trimmed V and J ends, which lost 2 bases and 3 bases, there was a span of 13 bases.

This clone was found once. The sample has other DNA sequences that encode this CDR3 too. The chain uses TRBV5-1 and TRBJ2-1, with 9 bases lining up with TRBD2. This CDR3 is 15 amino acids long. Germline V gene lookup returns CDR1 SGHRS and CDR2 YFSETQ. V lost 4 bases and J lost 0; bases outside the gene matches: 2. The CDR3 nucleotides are TGCGCCAGCAGCCCGACTAGCGGCTCCTACAATGAGCAGTTCTTC. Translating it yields CASSPTSGSYNEQFF.

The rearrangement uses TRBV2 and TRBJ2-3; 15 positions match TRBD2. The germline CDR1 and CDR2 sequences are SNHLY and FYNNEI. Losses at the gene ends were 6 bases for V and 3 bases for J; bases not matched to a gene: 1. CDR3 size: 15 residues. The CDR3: CASSGLAGGTDTQYF. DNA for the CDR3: TGTGCCAGCAGCGGACTAGCGGGAGGGACAGATACGCAGTATTTT.

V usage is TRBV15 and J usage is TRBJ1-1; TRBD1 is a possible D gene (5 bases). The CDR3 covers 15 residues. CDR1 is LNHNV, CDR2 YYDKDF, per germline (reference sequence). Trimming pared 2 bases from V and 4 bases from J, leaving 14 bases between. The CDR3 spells CATSRSRDFGTEAFF. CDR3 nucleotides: TGTGCCACCAGCAGATCTAGGGACTTTGGCACTGAAGCTTTCTTT.

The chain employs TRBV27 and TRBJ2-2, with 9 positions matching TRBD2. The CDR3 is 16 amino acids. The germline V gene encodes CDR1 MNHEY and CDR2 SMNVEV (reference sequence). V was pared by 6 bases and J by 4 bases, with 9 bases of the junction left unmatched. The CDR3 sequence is CASSKPSGMSTGELFF. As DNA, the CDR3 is TGTGCCAGCAGCAAACCTAGCGGGATGAGCACCGGGGAGCTGTTTTTT.